The next 9 T cell receptor beta chains were all read from a single sample in a study of T cells in Graves' hyperthyroidism and ophthalmopathy. It was RNA transcripts that yielded the amplified TCR beta CDR3 regions. The HTBI set primed first-round TCR CDR3 RT-PCR. Using its own MiXCR run on the multiplex PCR reads, TCRdb lists one record per CDR3 protein. The top ten hold under 35% of the sample, which has roughly 180,000 distinct CDR3 sequences, 15% to 20% seen once. Specimen: blood. These receptors were taken from a woman aged 45-65 years with Graves' hyperthyroidism.

At least ten counts were recorded for this clonotype. V gene TRBV5-1 combines with J gene TRBJ2-2, with D uncertain. The length of the CDR3 is 14 residues. Trimming shortened V by 0 bases and J by 7 bases, and 10 bases separated the two germline ends. CDR1 and CDR2 from the germline V gene are SGHRS and YFSETQ. CDR3 sequence (DNA): TGCGCCAGCAGCTTGGAATGGCGCGGCGGGGAGCTGTTTTTT. Its protein is CASSLEWRGGELFF.

In its sample, this clonotype was seen many times. The chain links TRBV19 to TRBJ2-3; unclear D gene. Germline loops: CDR1 LNHDA, CDR2 SQIVND (reference sequence). V lost 3 bases and J 2 bases, leaving 9 bases between the germline ends. The CDR3 sequence is 14 residues long. The chain's CDR3 is CASSISRSTDTQYF. CDR3 coding DNA: TGTGCCAGTAGTATCAGTCGATCCACAGATACGCAGTATTTT. The complete variable domain, with remaining parts taken from reference TRBV19 and TRBJ2-3, reads DGGITQSPKYLFRKEGQNVTLSCEQNLNHDAMYWYRQDPGQGLRLIYYSQIVNDFQKGDIAEGYSVSREKKESFPLTVTSAQKNPTAFYLCASSISRSTDTQYFGPGTRLTVL.

This clonotype was counted many times. The V call is TRBV13, the J call TRBJ2-7; no reliable D call. Trimming removed 5 bases at V and 3 bases at J, with 17 bases between. CDR3 length equals 15 residues. Germline V lookup: CDR1 PRHDT, CDR2 FYEKMQ (reference sequence). The CDR3 coding sequence is TGTGCCAGCAGCCCCTATTTGGGTGGGAACTACGAGCAGTACTTC. This encodes CASSPYLGGNYEQYF. The variable domain in full, completed from reference TRBV13 and TRBJ2-7, reads AAGVIQSPRHLIKEKRETATLKCYPIPRHDTVYWYQQGPGQDPQFLISFYEKMQSDKGSIPDRFSAQQFSDYHSELNMSSLELGDSALYFCASSPYLGGNYEQYFGPGTRLTVT.

Many counts were recorded for this clonotype. This chain's CDR3 is CASTSKGGVSPLHF. CDR3 DNA sequence: TGTGCCAGCACCTCGAAGGGGGGGGTCTCACCCCTCCACTTT. V usage is TRBV12-3 or TRBV12-4 and J usage is TRBJ1-6; TRBD1 might be the D (6 bases). Trimming stripped 7 bases from V and 10 bases from J, with 17 bases between. The CDR3 has 14 amino acids.

This clonotype was observed at least ten times. The chain recombines TRBV11-2 with TRBJ2-1; TRBD1 aligns across 9 bases. The CDR3 contains 16 residues. The trim removed 5 bases at V and 1 base at J, leaving 6 bases unmatched. Germline V gives CDR1 SGHAT, CDR2 FQNNGV. The CDR3 DNA follows: TGTGCCAGCAGCCCCTGGACAGGGGAATCCTACAATGAGCAGTTCTTC. Its translation is CASSPWTGESYNEQFF.

There are many counts of this clonotype. The V and J genes are TRBV6-1 and TRBJ1-1; tentative D call: TRBD1 (5 bases). V was cut by 5 bases and J by 4 bases, with 17 bases left in between. The germline V gene encodes CDR1 MNHNS and CDR2 SASEGT. This CDR3 region has 15 residues. This CDR3 reads CASSWKAHGTTEAFF. In DNA, the CDR3 is TGTGCCAGCAGTTGGAAGGCCCATGGGACCACTGAAGCTTTCTTT.

Many counts were recorded for this clonotype. This chain uses TRBV6-1 with TRBJ1-6, with 7 nucleotides matching TRBD1. Per the germline V gene, CDR1 is MNHNS and CDR2 is SASEGT. Losses at the gene ends were 7 bases for V and 7 bases for J; bases not matched to a gene: 4. This CDR3 spans 13 amino acids. The CDR3 loop is CASTPQGNSPLHF. The CDR3 coding sequence is TGTGCCAGCACCCCACAGGGGAATTCACCCCTCCACTTT.

This clonotype was detected ten times or more. This chain connects TRBV10-2 to TRBJ1-1; unclear D gene. V lost 3 bases, J lost 1 base, and 6 bases lay in between. CDR1 is WSHSY, CDR2 SAAADI, per germline. There are 13 residues in the CDR3. CDR3 in amino acids: CASSDNPNTEAFF. CDR3 DNA sequence: TGCGCCAGCAGTGATAACCCGAACACTGAAGCTTTCTTT.

Of note for this clonotype: An end of the junction differs from the germline gene, which may be a read error. The chain uses TRBV5-1 and TRBJ1-1, with D perhaps matching TRBD1 (6 bases). This CDR3 is 14 amino acids long. Per the germline V gene, CDR1 is SGHRS and CDR2 is YFSETQ. The CDR3 loop reads CASSLTGWNTEALF. CDR3 DNA: TGCGCCAGCAGCTTGACAGGGTGGAACACTGAAGCTCTCTTT.